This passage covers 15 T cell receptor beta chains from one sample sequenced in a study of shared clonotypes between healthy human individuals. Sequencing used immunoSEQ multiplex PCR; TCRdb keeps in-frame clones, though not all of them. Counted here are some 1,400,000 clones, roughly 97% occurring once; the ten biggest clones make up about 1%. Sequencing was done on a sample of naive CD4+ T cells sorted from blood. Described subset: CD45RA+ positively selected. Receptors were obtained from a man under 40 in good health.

CDR3 in DNA: TGTGCCAGCAGTTACTCCGGGGCGGGAGGCGTCTACGAGCAGTACTTC. This sequence encodes CASSYSGAGGVYEQYF. This chain uses TRBV6-6 with TRBJ2-7; 8 nucleotides agree with TRBD2. CDR1 is MNHNY and CDR2 is SVGAGI in the germline V gene (reference sequence). V shed 0 bases and J 3 bases; nucleotides not matched to a gene: 7. The CDR3 contains 16 residues.

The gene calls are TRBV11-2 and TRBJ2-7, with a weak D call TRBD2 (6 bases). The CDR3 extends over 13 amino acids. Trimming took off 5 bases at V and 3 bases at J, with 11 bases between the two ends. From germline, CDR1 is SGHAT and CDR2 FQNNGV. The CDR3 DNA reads TGTGCCAGCAGCCGGGGGATGGGCTACGAGCAGTACTTC. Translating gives CASSRGMGYEQYF.

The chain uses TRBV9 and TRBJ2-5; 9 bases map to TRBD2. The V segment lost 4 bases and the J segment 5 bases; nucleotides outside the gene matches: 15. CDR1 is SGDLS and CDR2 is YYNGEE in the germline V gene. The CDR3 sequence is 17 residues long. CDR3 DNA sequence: TGTGCCAGCAGCCCCCGGGATAGCGGGAGTTTGAAGGAGACCCAGTACTTC. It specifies CASSPRDSGSLKETQYF.

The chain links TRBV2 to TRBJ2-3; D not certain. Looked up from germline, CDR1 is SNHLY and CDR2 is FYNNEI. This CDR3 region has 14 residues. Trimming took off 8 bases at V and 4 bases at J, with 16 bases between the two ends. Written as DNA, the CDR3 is TGTGCCAGCGGAAACCCAACTCCGGCAGATACGCAGTATTTT. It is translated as CASGNPTPADTQYF. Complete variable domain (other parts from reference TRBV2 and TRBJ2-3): EPEVTQTPSHQVTQMGQEVILRCVPISNHLYFYWYRQILGQKVEFLVSFYNNEISEKSEIFDDQFSVERPDGSNFTLKIRSTKLEDSAMYFCASGNPTPADTQYFGPGTRLTVL.

The CDR3 sequence is CAWSSSTGPPYNSPLHF. The CDR3 DNA sequence: TGTGCCTGGTCTTCATCGACAGGTCCACCCTATAATTCACCCCTCCACTTT. The chain links TRBV30 to TRBJ1-6; TRBD1 is a possible D gene (6 bases). This CDR3 contains 17 residues. Trimming cost V 5 bases and J 2 bases, with 19 bases left between them. CDR1 and CDR2 from the germline V gene are GTSNPN and SVGIG (reference sequence).

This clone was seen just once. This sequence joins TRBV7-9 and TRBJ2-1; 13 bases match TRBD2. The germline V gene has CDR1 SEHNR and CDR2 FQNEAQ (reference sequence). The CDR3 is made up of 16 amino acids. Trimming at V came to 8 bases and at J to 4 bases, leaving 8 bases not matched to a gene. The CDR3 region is CASSQGTSGNYNEQFF. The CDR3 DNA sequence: TGTGCCAGCTCACAGGGGACTAGCGGGAATTACAATGAGCAGTTCTTC.

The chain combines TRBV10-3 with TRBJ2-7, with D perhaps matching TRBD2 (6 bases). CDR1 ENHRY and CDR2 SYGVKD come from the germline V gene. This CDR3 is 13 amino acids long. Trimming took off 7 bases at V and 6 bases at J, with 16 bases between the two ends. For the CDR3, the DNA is TGTGCCATCACTGCGGGGCCTGCGGGCGAGCAGTACTTC. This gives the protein CAITAGPAGEQYF.

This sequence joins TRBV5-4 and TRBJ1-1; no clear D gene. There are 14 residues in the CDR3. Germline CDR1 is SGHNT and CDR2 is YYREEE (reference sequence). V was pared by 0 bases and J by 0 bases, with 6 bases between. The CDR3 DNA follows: TGTGCCAGCAGCTTGGCGGTTATGAACACTGAAGCTTTCTTT. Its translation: CASSLAVMNTEAFF.

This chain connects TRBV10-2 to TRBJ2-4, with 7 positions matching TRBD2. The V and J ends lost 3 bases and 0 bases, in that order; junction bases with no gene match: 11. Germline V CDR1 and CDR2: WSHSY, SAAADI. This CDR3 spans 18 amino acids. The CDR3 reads CASSEGRASGLAKNIQYF. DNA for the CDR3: TGCGCCAGCAGTGAAGGTAGGGCTAGCGGATTAGCCAAAAACATTCAGTACTTC.

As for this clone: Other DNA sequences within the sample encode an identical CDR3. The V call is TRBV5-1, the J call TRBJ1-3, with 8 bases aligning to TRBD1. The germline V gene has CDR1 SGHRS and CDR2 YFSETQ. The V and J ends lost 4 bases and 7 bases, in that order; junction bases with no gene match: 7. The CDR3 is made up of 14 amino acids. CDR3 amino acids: CASSPGTGGNTIYF. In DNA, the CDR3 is TGCGCCAGCAGCCCGGGGACAGGAGGGAACACCATATATTTT.

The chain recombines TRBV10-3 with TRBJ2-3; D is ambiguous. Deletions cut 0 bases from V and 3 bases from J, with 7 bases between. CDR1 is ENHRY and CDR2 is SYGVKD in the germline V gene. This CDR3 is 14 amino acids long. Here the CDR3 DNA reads TGTGCCATCAGTGAGTCGTACGGGACAGATACGCAGTATTTT. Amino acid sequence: CAISESYGTDTQYF.

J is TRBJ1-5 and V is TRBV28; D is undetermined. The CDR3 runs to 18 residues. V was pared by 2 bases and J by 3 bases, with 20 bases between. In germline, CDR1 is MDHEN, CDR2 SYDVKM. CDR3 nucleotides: TGTGCCAGCAGTTTAAACGGTTTCAGCCTGGAACTCAATCAGCCCCAGCATTTT. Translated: CASSLNGFSLELNQPQHF.

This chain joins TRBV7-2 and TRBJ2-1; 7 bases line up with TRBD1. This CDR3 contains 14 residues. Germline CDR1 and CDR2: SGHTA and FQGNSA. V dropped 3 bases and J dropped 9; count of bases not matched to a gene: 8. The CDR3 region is CASSFRQGGSEQFF. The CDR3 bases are TGTGCCAGCAGCTTTAGACAGGGTGGTAGTGAGCAGTTCTTC.

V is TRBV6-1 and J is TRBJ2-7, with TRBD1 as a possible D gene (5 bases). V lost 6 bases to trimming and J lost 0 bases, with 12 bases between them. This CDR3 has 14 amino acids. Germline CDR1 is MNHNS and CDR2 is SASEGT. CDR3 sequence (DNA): TGTGCCAGCAGAAATAGACAGTCCTCCTACGAGCAGTACTTC. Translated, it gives CASRNRQSSYEQYF.

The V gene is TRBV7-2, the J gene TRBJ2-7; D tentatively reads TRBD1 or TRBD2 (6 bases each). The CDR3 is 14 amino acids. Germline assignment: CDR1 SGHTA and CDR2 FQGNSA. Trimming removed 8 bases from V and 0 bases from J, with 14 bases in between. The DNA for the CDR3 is TGTGCCAGCTCCCCCGGGGGCCTCTCCTACGAGCAGTACTTC. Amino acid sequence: CASSPGGLSYEQYF.